These 30 T cell receptor beta chains were all obtained from the same sample, sequenced in a study of T cell responses to AZD1222 COVID-19 vaccine. Sequencing was performed with immunoSEQ multiplex PCR; in TCRdb, only in-frame clones are kept and a portion is missing. The sample holds roughly 150,000 clones, under 95% seen once. This specimen consisted of peripheral blood, obtained on day 0 of AZD1222 vaccination. The receptors come from an adult in good health.

This sequence joins TRBV5-1 and TRBJ2-2, with D maybe TRBD2 (5 bases). Trimming cost V 4 bases and J 3 bases, with 13 bases left between them. The CDR3 spans 15 residues. The germline V gene encodes CDR1 SGHRS and CDR2 YFSETQ. CDR3 in amino acids: CASSQALGDTGELFF. In nucleotides, the CDR3 is TGCGCCAGCAGCCAGGCCCTGGGAGACACCGGGGAGCTGTTTTTT.

The table lists this clone with a count of one. V gene TRBV7-2 combines with J gene TRBJ2-3; possibly TRBD2 for D (6 bases). In germline, CDR1 is SGHTA, CDR2 FQGNSA. This CDR3 has 15 residues. V lost 5 bases, J lost 1 base, and 13 bases lay in between. DNA for the CDR3: TGTGCCAGCAGCCTTCCGCCGGGGGGCACAGATACGCAGTATTTT. Its translation: CASSLPPGGTDTQYF.

This sequence joins TRBV9 and TRBJ2-1; 8 nucleotides line up with TRBD1. The V gene end was trimmed by 2 bases and the J gene end by 9 bases; junction bases not matched to a gene: 4. The CDR3 has 13 residues. Germline V gives CDR1 SGDLS, CDR2 YYNGEE. CDR3 loop: CASSVTGGGEQFF. For the CDR3, the DNA is TGTGCCAGCAGCGTCACAGGGGGTGGTGAGCAGTTCTTC.

This chain connects TRBV6-6 to TRBJ2-1; no firm D call. The CDR3 has 16 amino acids. The germline V gene has CDR1 MNHNY and CDR2 SVGAGI (reference sequence). V was trimmed by 2 bases and J by 7 bases, leaving 18 bases between them. CDR3 in amino acids: CASSYPSTYRTNEQFF. The CDR3 DNA reads TGTGCCAGCAGTTACCCCTCTACTTATCGTACGAATGAGCAGTTCTTC.

By share of the sample, this clone is medium-sized (0.01 to 0.1%). This chain joins TRBV2 and TRBJ1-5; no reliable D call. Trimming took 6 bases from V and 0 from J, leaving 9 bases between them. The CDR3 is 14 amino acids. In germline, CDR1 is SNHLY, CDR2 FYNNEI. The CDR3 sequence: CASRGPNSNQPQHF. The DNA for the CDR3 is TGTGCCAGCAGGGGCCCTAATAGCAATCAGCCCCAGCATTTT.

Written as DNA, the CDR3 is TGTGCCATCAGCACCGGGACTAGCGGGGGAAGAGGGCGCGGGGAGCTGTTTTTT. Its protein is CAISTGTSGGRGRGELFF. The chain links TRBV10-3 to TRBJ2-2; 14 nucleotides line up with TRBD2. This CDR3 region has 18 residues. Per the germline V gene, CDR1 is ENHRY and CDR2 is SYGVKD. V gave up 6 bases and J gave up 7 bases; unmatched junction bases: 13.

The chain carries TRBV4-2 and TRBJ1-3; D unresolved. The CDR3 sequence is 15 residues long. V lost 0 bases and J lost 7, with 13 bases in between. The germline V gene has CDR1 LGHNA and CDR2 YNFKEQ. The CDR3 nucleotides read TGTGCCAGCAGCCAAGATACGGGTCGTGGGAACACCATATATTTT. Amino acids: CASSQDTGRGNTIYF.

The chain uses TRBV6-5 and TRBJ1-6, with 10 bases matching TRBD1. Germline V gene lookup returns CDR1 MNHEY and CDR2 SVGAGI. CDR3 length: 15 amino acids. The J segment lost 15 bases and the V segment lost 6 bases, leaving 14 bases of the junction unmatched. The CDR3 DNA reads as TGTGCCAGCAGACGCGGGGACAGGGGATTTTCTCTCCTCCACTTT. It encodes CASRRGDRGFSLLHF.

This clone was counted a single time. This chain links TRBV24-1 with TRBJ2-3, with 8 bases that match TRBD2. V shed 3 bases, J shed 0 bases, and the junction held 7 bases outside the gene matches. The V gene's germline CDR1 is KGHDR and CDR2 SFDVKD. This CDR3 spans 17 amino acids. CDR3 loop: CATSDPRGGASTDTQYF. The CDR3 DNA sequence: TGTGCCACCAGTGATCCCCGGGGGGGAGCTAGCACAGATACGCAGTATTTT.

J is TRBJ1-2 and V is TRBV28, with a weak D call TRBD1 (5 bases). Germline values: CDR1 MDHEN, CDR2 SYDVKM. This CDR3 comprises 13 residues. Trimming took 3 bases from V and 8 from J, leaving 13 bases between them. CDR3 in amino acids: CASSFSEAGGYTF. Written as DNA, the CDR3 is TGTGCCAGCAGTTTTTCTGAAGCAGGGGGCTACACCTTC.

The gene calls are TRBV6-5 and TRBJ1-1; TRBD1 might be the D (5 bases). The CDR3 has 14 amino acids. CDR1 is MNHEY and CDR2 is SVGAGI in the germline V gene. Trimming stripped 2 bases from V and 4 bases from J, with 11 bases between. CDR3 sequence reads: CASSYGSGSTEAFF. The CDR3 DNA sequence: TGTGCCAGCAGTTACGGTTCAGGGAGCACTGAAGCTTTCTTT.

V and J are TRBV5-6 and TRBJ1-2, with D unclear. The CDR3 covers 13 residues. Trimming took off 1 base at V and 8 bases at J, with 12 bases between the two ends. Germline V gene sequence: CDR1 SGHDT, CDR2 YYEEEE. CDR3: CASSLRREVGYTF. The CDR3 DNA follows: TGTGCCAGCAGCTTGAGGAGGGAGGTGGGCTACACCTTC.

This rearrangement joins TRBV6-1 to TRBJ2-7, with D perhaps matching TRBD1 (7 bases). The CDR3 has 15 amino acids. Trimming left V 1 base short and J 5 bases short, with 15 bases between. CDR1 is MNHNS, CDR2 SASEGT, per germline. CDR3 nucleotides: TGTGCCAGCAGTGAAGGAATGGAGGGGGCCCACGAGCAGTACTTC. Its translation is CASSEGMEGAHEQYF.

V gene TRBV10-3 combines with J gene TRBJ1-1; 7 nucleotides agree with TRBD1. After removal of 4 bases from V and 5 bases from J, the junction contained 4 bases not matched to a gene. The germline CDR1 and CDR2 sequences are ENHRY and SYGVKD. The CDR3 spans 13 residues. The CDR3 region is CAISGTQGTEAFF. Written as DNA, the CDR3 is TGTGCCATCAGTGGCACACAGGGGACTGAAGCTTTCTTT.

The count of this clone is one. The CDR3 DNA reads as TGTGCCAGTAGTATCGAGAGGGGGGCCACTGAAGCTTTCTTT. Translation: CASSIERGATEAFF. V usage is TRBV19 and J usage is TRBJ1-1, with a possible D match to TRBD1 (6 bases). Germline assignment: CDR1 LNHDA and CDR2 SQIVND (reference sequence). V dropped 3 bases and J dropped 4 bases, with 12 bases sitting between them. This CDR3 comprises 14 residues.

The chain couples TRBV5-8 to TRBJ2-3; no definite D call. The CDR3 contains 14 residues. The germline gives CDR1 SGHTS, CDR2 YDEGEE. V lost 2 bases, J lost 2 bases, and 9 bases lay in between. The CDR3 sequence is CASSFSGYTDTQYF. The CDR3 DNA reads as TGTGCCAGCAGCTTCTCGGGCTACACAGATACGCAGTATTTT.

The gene calls are TRBV15 and TRBJ1-4; D possibly corresponds to TRBD1 (5 bases). The CDR3 totals 17 residues. The germline V and J ends were trimmed by 3 bases and 0 bases, with 14 bases remaining between them. The germline gives CDR1 LNHNV, CDR2 YYDKDF (reference sequence). The CDR3 nucleotides read TGTGCCACCAGCAGTCTCCTGGGGGGGGCAACTAATGAAAAACTGTTTTTT. Residues: CATSSLLGGATNEKLFF.

The gene calls are TRBV4-1 and TRBJ2-7, with D unresolved. V dropped 1 base and J dropped 4 bases, with 14 bases sitting between them. Germline values: CDR1 MGHRA, CDR2 YSYEKL. This CDR3 is built from 15 residues. The CDR3 here is CASSQVQGQDYEQYF. CDR3 sequence (DNA): TGCGCCAGCAGCCAAGTTCAAGGGCAGGATTACGAGCAGTACTTC.

The genes are TRBV6-5 and TRBJ1-2; D might be TRBD1 (6 bases). Germline V gene lookup returns CDR1 MNHEY and CDR2 SVGAGI. The CDR3 length is 15 residues. V lost 7 bases, J lost 0 bases, and 15 bases lay in between. The CDR3 sequence: CASNSGTNTNYGYTF. Written as DNA, the CDR3 is TGTGCCAGCAATTCCGGGACAAACACTAACTATGGCTACACCTTC.

The gene calls are TRBV24-1 and TRBJ1-5; 10 positions agree with TRBD1. The junction had 2 bases not matched to a gene; V was cut back by 0 bases and J by 1 base. Germline V gene sequence: CDR1 KGHDR, CDR2 SFDVKD. The length of the CDR3 is 17 residues. This chain's CDR3 is CATSDLRGQGSNQPQHF. The CDR3 DNA follows: TGTGCCACCAGTGATTTGAGGGGACAGGGGAGCAATCAGCCCCAGCATTTT.

V is TRBV5-5 and J is TRBJ1-2; 7 bases align to TRBD1. Germline lookup yields CDR1 SGHKS and CDR2 YYEKEE (reference sequence). The CDR3 is 16 amino acids. The trim removed 4 bases at V and 1 base at J, leaving 10 bases unmatched. The CDR3 here is CASSRIRDRVNYGYTF. In DNA form, the CDR3 reads TGTGCCAGCAGCCGGATAAGGGACAGAGTTAACTATGGCTACACCTTC. Together with reference TRBV5-5 and TRBJ1-2, the CDR3 gives the full variable domain: DAGVTQSPTHLIKTRGQQVTLRCSPISGHKSVSWYQQVLGQGPQFIFQYYEKEERGRGNFPDRFSARQFPNYSSELNVNALLLGDSALYLCASSRIRDRVNYGYTFGSGTRLTVV.

The genes are TRBV4-2 and TRBJ1-1; D gene uncertain. CDR1 is LGHNA and CDR2 is YNFKEQ in the germline V gene. This CDR3 is built from 13 residues. V lost 0 bases and J lost 6, with 8 bases in between. In DNA, the CDR3 is TGTGCCAGCAGCCAAGATTTCGATGCTGAAGCTTTCTTT. As protein: CASSQDFDAEAFF.

This rearrangement joins TRBV2 to TRBJ1-1, with 8 bases fitting TRBD1. This CDR3 has 14 amino acids. The V gene end was trimmed by 3 bases and the J gene end by 3 bases; junction bases not matched to a gene: 3. Germline-derived CDR1 and CDR2 are SNHLY and FYNNEI. This CDR3 is CASSEETGDTEAFF. The DNA of the CDR3 is TGTGCCAGCAGTGAGGAGACAGGGGACACTGAAGCTTTCTTT.

The chain couples TRBV6-2 or TRBV6-3 to TRBJ1-2; 8 bases are a match to TRBD1. The CDR3 runs to 16 residues. Trimming at V came to 0 bases and at J to 4 bases, leaving 7 bases not matched to a gene. Germline V lookup: CDR1 MNHEY, CDR2 SVGEGT. CDR3 in amino acids: CASSYSLRGLFYGYTF. For the CDR3, the DNA is TGTGCCAGCAGTTACTCGCTCAGGGGGCTTTTCTATGGCTACACCTTC.

This clone was observed a single time. V usage is TRBV18 and J usage is TRBJ1-1; tentatively, D is TRBD1 (6 bases). In germline, CDR1 is KGHSH, CDR2 LQKENI. The germline V and J ends were trimmed by 6 bases and 2 bases, with 10 bases remaining between them. The length of the CDR3 is 13 residues. In DNA, the CDR3 is TGTGCCAGCTCGACGGACAGTAACACTGAAGCTTTCTTT. Translated: CASSTDSNTEAFF.

This rearrangement joins TRBV5-4 to TRBJ1-6, with a tentative D call TRBD1 (5 bases). The CDR3 runs to 15 residues. Trimming stripped 1 base from V and 13 bases from J, with 18 bases between. Germline V gene data show CDR1 as SGHNT and CDR2 as YYREEE (reference sequence). This CDR3 is CASSLRAGEGVPLHF. DNA for the CDR3: TGTGCCAGCAGCTTGCGGGCGGGCGAAGGGGTCCCCCTCCACTTT.

The CDR3 region has the DNA TGTGCCAGCAGTTTATCTTGGGAGACCCAGTACTTC. Translated, it gives CASSLSWETQYF. The V and J genes are TRBV28 and TRBJ2-5; D is uncertain. Germline lookup yields CDR1 MDHEN and CDR2 SYDVKM. CDR3 size: 12 residues. Trimming took 1 base from V and 5 from J, leaving 5 bases between them.

The V and J genes are TRBV10-1 and TRBJ1-2; D ambiguous. The CDR3 loop spans 14 amino acids. Germline V gene sequence: CDR1 WNHNN, CDR2 SYGVQD (reference sequence). V dropped 7 bases and J dropped 1 base, with 13 bases sitting between them. CDR3 DNA: TGCGCCAGCACCCGAGATGGTAGTAACTATGGCTACACCTTC. It codes for CASTRDGSNYGYTF.

This chain joins TRBV4-3 and TRBJ1-1; D unresolved. The ends were cut back, 0 bases at V and 8 bases at J, with 16 bases in the middle. The germline V gene has CDR1 LGHNA and CDR2 YSLEER. The CDR3 consists of 15 residues. The chain's CDR3 is CASSQDVVIGQEAFF. CDR3 DNA: TGCGCCAGCAGCCAAGATGTGGTTATAGGGCAGGAAGCTTTCTTT.

The chain employs TRBV4-1 and TRBJ2-5; TRBD2 might be the D (6 bases). The CDR3 totals 14 residues. In germline, CDR1 is MGHRA, CDR2 YSYEKL. V was clipped by 3 bases and J by 1 base, with 9 bases between them. CDR3 DNA: TGCGCCAGCAGCCAGTATAGCGGCCAAGAGACCCAGTACTTC. Translating gives CASSQYSGQETQYF.